This T cell receptor beta chain stems from a study of T-cell reconstitution after alpha-beta-depleted transplantation in children. General study findings and limits: Some patients' high day-60 TCRbeta diversity was attributed to recipient cells surviving conditioning.

Molecular barcoding with unique molecular identifiers was used for the TCRbeta library. MiXCR, applied by TCRdb to the PCR reads, yields one record per CDR3 protein. The sample comprises roughly 310,000 distinct CDR3 sequences, 23% of which are singletons, and roughly 9.7% rests with the top ten. V lost 5 bases and J 2 bases, leaving 13 bases between the germline ends. This CDR3 is built from 14 residues. Germline V gene sequence: CDR1 SGHRS, CDR2 YFSETQ. This clonotype was seen a handful of times. What it binds is unknown. The receptor's source is a male patient younger than 18 who had a stem cell transplant for acute lymphoblastic leukemia, so the T cells may come from the graft donor. Sequencing was performed on PBMCs, mostly from graft donor cells, taken 180 days after TCRalphabeta/CD19-depleted stem cell transplant. This sequence joins TRBV5-1 and TRBJ2-5; D is unclear. The CDR3 loop reads CASRVRALQETQYF. The CDR3 nucleotides read TGCGCCAGCAGAGTTAGGGCGCTGCAAGAGACCCAGTACTTC. Supplemented by reference TRBV5-1 and TRBJ2-5, the full variable domain reads KAGVTQTPRYLIKTRGQQVTLSCSPISGHRSVSWYQQTPGQGLQFLFEYFSETQRNKGNFPGRFSGRQFSNSRSEMNVSTLELGDSALYLCASRVRALQETQYFGPGTRLLVL.